Listed here are 28 T cell receptor beta chains from one sample, sequenced in a study of T-cell reconstitution after alpha-beta-depleted transplantation in children listed by TCRdb under 2016. The protocol used for the library was PCR. TCRdb records Illumina HiSeq 2500 as the sequencer. TCR libraries were prepared with molecular barcoding, using unique molecular identifiers to normalize TCRbeta repertoire quantification. Using fastp at Q25 and MiXCR, TCRdb reprocessed the public reads and kept productive beta chains. Rows with one shared CDR3 protein collapse into an entry with the most common genes and DNA. For this sample the table gives about 500,000 distinct CDR3 sequences, of which approximately 29% were detected only once. The ten largest clones add up to 2.4% of the sample. The material was PBMCs from the stem cell graft donor, obtained from the stem cell graft. The receptors derive from a human donor who donated a stem cell graft to a child with aplastic anemia.

The rearrangement uses TRBV7-9 and TRBJ1-4, with D perhaps matching TRBD1 (5 bases). The CDR3 loop spans 16 amino acids. Trimming pared 4 bases from V and 2 bases from J, leaving 14 bases between. Germline V CDR1 and CDR2: SEHNR, FQNEAQ (reference sequence). CDR3 nucleotides: TGTGCCAGCAGCTCTAAAGTATGGGGCACTAATGAAAAACTGTTTTTT. Translated, it gives CASSSKVWGTNEKLFF.

The chain uses TRBV5-1 and TRBJ2-7, with D perhaps given as TRBD1 or TRBD2 (6 bases each). The germline V and J ends were trimmed by 5 bases and 3 bases, with 12 bases remaining between them. This CDR3 has 13 amino acids. Germline V gene lookup returns CDR1 SGHRS and CDR2 YFSETQ. CDR3 protein: CASSTGAIYEQYF. The CDR3 DNA reads as TGCGCCAGCAGTACGGGGGCCATCTACGAGCAGTACTTC.

V and J are TRBV13 and TRBJ2-1; D assignment may be TRBD1 or TRBD2 (6 bases each). Germline V CDR1 and CDR2: PRHDT, FYEKMQ (reference sequence). The CDR3 has 14 residues. Trimming took off 5 bases at V and 1 base at J, with 9 bases between the two ends. This CDR3 reads CASSPGASYNEQFF. The CDR3 DNA is TGTGCCAGCAGCCCGGGGGCGTCCTACAATGAGCAGTTCTTC.

The chain links TRBV7-2 to TRBJ2-7; 10 bases agree with TRBD2. V lost 5 bases and J lost 5; bases outside the gene matches: 18. CDR1 and CDR2 from the germline V gene are SGHTA and FQGNSA. CDR3 length: 18 amino acids. The CDR3 is CASSPSGLTSGDNHEQYF. The DNA of the CDR3 is TGTGCCAGCAGCCCTAGCGGACTAACTAGCGGGGATAACCACGAGCAGTACTTC.

This clonotype was detected a few times. The chain recombines TRBV20-1 with TRBJ1-1; 8 bases match TRBD1. V lost 6 bases to trimming and J lost 5 bases; unmatched junction nucleotides: 8. Germline-derived CDR1 and CDR2 are DFQATT and SNEGSKA (reference sequence). The CDR3 has 13 residues. Here the CDR3 DNA reads TGCAGTGCCTTTCAGGGGGCGCTGACTGAAGCTTTCTTT. This sequence encodes CSAFQGALTEAFF.

The CDR3: CSASVEGSGKTDTQYF. CDR3 nucleotide sequence: TGCAGTGCTAGCGTTGAGGGGAGCGGGAAAACAGATACGCAGTATTTT. The genes are TRBV20-1 and TRBJ2-3, with TRBD2 identical over 7 bases. Losses at the gene ends were 3 bases for V and 3 bases for J; bases not matched to a gene: 12. The CDR3 loop spans 16 amino acids. Per the germline V gene, CDR1 is DFQATT and CDR2 is SNEGSKA (reference sequence).

This clonotype was found a few times. The V gene is TRBV6-2 or TRBV6-3, the J gene TRBJ2-1, with 14 positions matching TRBD2. The J segment lost 7 bases and the V segment lost 5 bases, leaving 10 bases of the junction unmatched. This CDR3 has 17 amino acids. Looked up from germline, CDR1 is MNHEY and CDR2 is SVGEGT. The DNA for the CDR3 is TGTGCCAGCAGTCCCGGGACTAGCGGGAGATATATGAATGAGCAGTTCTTC. Its protein is CASSPGTSGRYMNEQFF.

The rearrangement links TRBV7-2 to TRBJ2-1, with TRBD2 identical over 10 bases. The CDR3 spans 16 residues. The trim removed 6 bases at V and 8 bases at J, leaving 13 bases unmatched. Germline V lookup: CDR1 SGHTA, CDR2 FQGNSA. The CDR3 loop is CASSLLAGPQAYEQFF. The CDR3 nucleotides read TGTGCCAGCAGTCTACTAGCGGGACCTCAGGCGTATGAGCAGTTCTTC.

This clonotype was observed a handful of times. The V call is TRBV12-3 or TRBV12-4, the J call TRBJ1-2; D may be TRBD1 (5 bases). Trimming removed 1 base at V and 0 bases at J, with 12 bases between. CDR3 size: 16 residues. The CDR3 spells CASSLVLGPANYGYTF. CDR3 nucleotides: TGTGCCAGCAGTTTAGTCTTGGGGCCAGCTAACTATGGCTACACCTTC.

There are a few counts of this clonotype. The chain carries TRBV29-1 and TRBJ1-4, with 7 positions matching TRBD1. CDR3 length: 14 amino acids. The V and J ends lost 5 bases and 3 bases, in that order; junction bases with no gene match: 6. CDR1 is SQVTM, CDR2 ANQGSEA, per germline. Here the CDR3 DNA reads TGCAGCGTTCCCGGCCAGGGGGCTAATGAAAAACTGTTTTTT. It translates to CSVPGQGANEKLFF.

V gene TRBV7-2 combines with J gene TRBJ1-1; D is ambiguous. The CDR3 is 14 residues long. Germline CDR1 and CDR2: SGHTA and FQGNSA. The ends were cut back, 2 bases at V and 5 bases at J, with 12 bases in the middle. For the CDR3, the DNA is TGTGCCAGCAGCTTAATCCGGCTGGGGACTGAAGCTTTCTTT. It specifies CASSLIRLGTEAFF.

This sequence joins TRBV12-3 or TRBV12-4 and TRBJ1-1; D call uncertain. V lost 6 bases, J lost 3 bases, and 11 bases lay in between. CDR3 size: 13 residues. CDR3 loop: CASRGEGYTEAFF. As DNA, the CDR3 is TGTGCCAGCAGGGGCGAGGGCTACACTGAAGCTTTCTTT.

V usage is TRBV11-2 and J usage is TRBJ2-2; 8 nucleotides match TRBD2. CDR1 and CDR2 from the germline V gene are SGHAT and FQNNGV. J gave up 4 bases and V 1 base, and 5 bases lay outside the gene matches. The CDR3 runs to 16 residues. CDR3 loop: CASSLAFSGATGELFF. The CDR3 DNA reads TGTGCCAGCAGCTTAGCATTTAGCGGGGCCACCGGGGAGCTGTTTTTT.

CDR3 in DNA: TGTGCCAGCAGCCCCGGGCCAGCGGGAACCTACGAGCAGTACGTC. Its translation: CASSPGPAGTYEQYV. V usage is TRBV4-2 and J usage is TRBJ2-7; 7 bases map to TRBD2. The CDR3 contains 15 residues. The ends lost 4 bases at V and 2 bases at J; junction bases unmatched: 8. CDR1 and CDR2 from the germline V gene are LGHNA and YNFKEQ.

The rearrangement links TRBV12-3 or TRBV12-4 to TRBJ2-5; 11 nucleotides line up with TRBD2. This CDR3 comprises 16 residues. Trimming at V came to 5 bases and at J to 4 bases, leaving 9 bases not matched to a gene. CDR3 residues: CASSHSGRAGGETQYF. DNA of the CDR3: TGTGCCAGCAGTCATAGCGGGAGGGCTGGGGGAGAGACCCAGTACTTC.

The chain employs TRBV7-2 and TRBJ2-1, with D hard to call. Trimming stripped 5 bases from V and 6 bases from J, with 8 bases between. Germline V gene data show CDR1 as SGHTA and CDR2 as FQGNSA. The CDR3 totals 12 residues. DNA for the CDR3: TGTGCCAGCAGCCGCGACTTCAATGAGCAGTTCTTC. Translated, it gives CASSRDFNEQFF.

The rearrangement joins TRBV3-1 to TRBJ2-2; TRBD2 matches at 12 bases. J gave up 5 bases and V 2 bases, and 6 bases lay outside the gene matches. The CDR3 totals 17 residues. Germline V gives CDR1 LGHDT, CDR2 YNNKEL (reference sequence). The CDR3 loop is CASSQRGLAGTTGELFF. The DNA for the CDR3 is TGTGCCAGCAGCCAACGAGGACTAGCGGGGACTACCGGGGAGCTGTTTTTT.

The chain recombines TRBV9 with TRBJ2-1; 9 bases match TRBD2. CDR1 is SGDLS, CDR2 YYNGEE, per germline. CDR3 length: 15 amino acids. With 2 bases clipped from V and 9 bases from J, the junction kept 9 bases outside the gene matches. The chain's CDR3 is CASSVGGLAGGEQFF. The CDR3 DNA is TGTGCCAGCAGCGTCGGGGGACTAGCTGGTGGTGAGCAGTTCTTC.

This chain connects TRBV6-2 or TRBV6-3 to TRBJ1-1; 8 nucleotides align to TRBD1. Germline CDR1 and CDR2: MNHEY and SVGEGT. With 7 bases clipped from V and 0 bases from J, the junction kept 4 bases outside the gene matches. This CDR3 region has 14 residues. The DNA for the CDR3 is TGTGCCAGCACCCTGGACAGGGTGAACACTGAAGCTTTCTTT. It yields the protein CASTLDRVNTEAFF.

This clonotype was counted only a few times. In nucleotides, the CDR3 is TGTGCCAGCAGCTTACAGGGACGAAACGGGGACGAGCAGTACTTC. It translates to CASSLQGRNGDEQYF. The V and J genes are TRBV5-5 and TRBJ2-7, with a weak D call TRBD1 (6 bases). V was pared by 2 bases and J by 5 bases, with 17 bases between. The CDR3 loop spans 15 amino acids. Germline V gene lookup returns CDR1 SGHKS and CDR2 YYEKEE (reference sequence). Full variable domain (missing parts from reference TRBV5-5 and TRBJ2-7): DAGVTQSPTHLIKTRGQQVTLRCSPISGHKSVSWYQQVLGQGPQFIFQYYEKEERGRGNFPDRFSARQFPNYSSELNVNALLLGDSALYLCASSLQGRNGDEQYFGPGTRLTVT.

CDR3 loop: CSVRMTRGYGNGYTF. Written as DNA, the CDR3 is TGCAGCGTCCGTATGACCCGGGGCTATGGGAATGGCTACACCTTC. The V and J genes are TRBV29-1 and TRBJ1-2, with D maybe TRBD1 (5 bases). The germline CDR1 and CDR2 sequences are SQVTM and ANQGSEA. This CDR3 region has 15 residues. V was clipped by 6 bases and J by 6 bases, with 23 bases between them.

The V call is TRBV12-3 or TRBV12-4, the J call TRBJ2-6, with D perhaps TRBD1 (5 bases). The ends were cut back, 1 base at V and 2 bases at J, with 18 bases in the middle. CDR3 length: 19 residues. The CDR3: CASSLDRLISDTGANVLTF. The CDR3, as DNA: TGTGCCAGCAGTTTAGACAGGTTAATCTCTGATACTGGGGCCAACGTCCTGACTTTC.

This clonotype occurred a few times. V is TRBV7-2 and J is TRBJ2-5; weak D call: TRBD2 (9 bases). CDR3 length: 15 amino acids. CDR1 SGHTA and CDR2 FQGNSA come from the germline V gene. Trimming pared 5 bases from V and 4 bases from J, leaving 17 bases between. CDR3 protein: CASSDRGLASETQYF. DNA for the CDR3: TGTGCCAGCAGCGACAGGGGACTAGCTTCAGAGACCCAGTACTTC.

This clonotype was observed once. The DNA for the CDR3 is TGCAGTGCTAGAGGCGGCAGGGGGGTGCCCTCAGTCACGGATACGCAGTATTTT. It encodes CSARGGRGVPSVTDTQYF. V and J are TRBV20-1 and TRBJ2-3; D is perhaps TRBD1 (7 bases). In germline, CDR1 is DFQATT, CDR2 SNEGSKA (reference sequence). This CDR3 has 18 amino acids. The V gene lost 1 base and the J gene lost 6 bases, with 26 bases spanning the gap.

There are a few counts of this clonotype. This CDR3 is CASSPPSGESSYNEQFF. The CDR3, as DNA: TGTGCCAGCAGTCCACCTTCGGGGGAGAGCTCCTACAATGAGCAGTTCTTC. The chain has TRBV6-1 and TRBJ2-1; D is possibly TRBD2 (6 bases). Trimming shortened V by 5 bases and J by 0 bases, and 17 bases separated the two germline ends. The CDR3 length is 17 residues. From germline, CDR1 is MNHNS and CDR2 SASEGT.

This clonotype was seen a few times. The CDR3 bases are TGTGCCAGCAGTGTACATGTGGGTAATCAGCCCCAGCATTTT. Its translation: CASSVHVGNQPQHF. The chain combines TRBV12-3 or TRBV12-4 with TRBJ1-5; D is ambiguous. This CDR3 comprises 14 residues. Trimming removed 5 bases at V and 4 bases at J, with 12 bases between.

This sequence joins TRBV28 and TRBJ2-4; tentatively, D is TRBD1 (6 bases). Trimming removed 5 bases at V and 0 bases at J, with 20 bases between. Looked up from germline, CDR1 is MDHEN and CDR2 is SYDVKM. This CDR3 is 18 amino acids long. The CDR3, as DNA: TGTGCCAGCAGTCTAACCTACACTTCAGGGGTAGCCAAAAACATTCAGTACTTC. It specifies CASSLTYTSGVAKNIQYF.

This clonotype was detected a few times. V is TRBV5-1 and J is TRBJ2-1; D ambiguous. The CDR3 has 12 amino acids. Germline assignment: CDR1 SGHRS and CDR2 YFSETQ. Trimming took 4 bases from V and 5 from J, leaving 7 bases between them. CDR3 nucleotides: TGCGCCAGCAGCGCCCCCCACAATGAGCAGTTCTTC. Encoded protein: CASSAPHNEQFF. The complete variable domain, with remaining parts taken from reference TRBV5-1 and TRBJ2-1, reads KAGVTQTPRYLIKTRGQQVTLSCSPISGHRSVSWYQQTPGQGLQFLFEYFSETQRNKGNFPGRFSGRQFSNSRSEMNVSTLELGDSALYLCASSAPHNEQFFGPGTRLTVL.